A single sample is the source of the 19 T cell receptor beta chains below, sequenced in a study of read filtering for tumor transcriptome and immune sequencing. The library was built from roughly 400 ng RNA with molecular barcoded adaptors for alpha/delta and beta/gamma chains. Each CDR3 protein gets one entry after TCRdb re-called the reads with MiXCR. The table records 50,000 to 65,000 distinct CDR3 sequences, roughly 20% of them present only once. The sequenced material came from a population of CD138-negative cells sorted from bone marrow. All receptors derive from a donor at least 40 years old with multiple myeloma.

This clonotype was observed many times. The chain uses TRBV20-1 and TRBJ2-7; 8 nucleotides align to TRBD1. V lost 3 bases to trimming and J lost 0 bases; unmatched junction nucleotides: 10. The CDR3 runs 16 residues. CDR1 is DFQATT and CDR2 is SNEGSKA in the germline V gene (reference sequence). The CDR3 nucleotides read TGCAGTGCTAGGAGGCTTGACAGGGGCTACTCCTACGAGCAGTACTTC. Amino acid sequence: CSARRLDRGYSYEQYF.

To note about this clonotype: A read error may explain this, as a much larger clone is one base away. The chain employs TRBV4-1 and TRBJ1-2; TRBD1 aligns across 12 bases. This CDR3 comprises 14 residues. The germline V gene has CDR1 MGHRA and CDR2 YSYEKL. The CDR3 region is CDSSQGQGARGYTF. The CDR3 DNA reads TGCGACAGCAGCCAGGGACAGGGGGCGCGCGGCTACACCTTC.

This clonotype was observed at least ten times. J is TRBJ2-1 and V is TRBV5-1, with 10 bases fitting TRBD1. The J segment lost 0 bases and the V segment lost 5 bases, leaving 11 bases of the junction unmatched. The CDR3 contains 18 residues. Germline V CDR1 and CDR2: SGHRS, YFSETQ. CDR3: CASRARTGGITSYNEQFF. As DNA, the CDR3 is TGCGCCAGCAGGGCCCGGACAGGGGGAATTACCTCCTACAATGAGCAGTTCTTC.

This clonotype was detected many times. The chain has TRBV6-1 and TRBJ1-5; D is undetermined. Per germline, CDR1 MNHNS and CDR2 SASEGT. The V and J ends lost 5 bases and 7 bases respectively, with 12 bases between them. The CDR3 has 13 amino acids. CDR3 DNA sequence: TGTGCCAGCAGTTTTGGCATTGGCCAGCCCCAGCATTTT. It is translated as CASSFGIGQPQHF.

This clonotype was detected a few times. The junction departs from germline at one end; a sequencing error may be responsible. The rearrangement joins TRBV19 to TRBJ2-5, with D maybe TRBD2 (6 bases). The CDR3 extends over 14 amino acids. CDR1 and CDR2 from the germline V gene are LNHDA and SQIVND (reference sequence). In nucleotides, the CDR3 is TGTGCTAGTAGTATCGGAGGGCCAAAAGTGACCCAGTACTTC. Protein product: CASSIGGPKVTQYF.

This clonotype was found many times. CDR3 sequence: CASRRTGGSEKLFF. CDR3 bases: TGCGCCAGCAGAAGGACAGGGGGCTCGGAAAAACTGTTTTTT. The genes are TRBV5-1 and TRBJ1-4; 11 bases are a match to TRBD1. Germline loops: CDR1 SGHRS, CDR2 YFSETQ. Trimming cost V 5 bases and J 8 bases; bases outside gene matches: 5. This CDR3 has 14 amino acids.

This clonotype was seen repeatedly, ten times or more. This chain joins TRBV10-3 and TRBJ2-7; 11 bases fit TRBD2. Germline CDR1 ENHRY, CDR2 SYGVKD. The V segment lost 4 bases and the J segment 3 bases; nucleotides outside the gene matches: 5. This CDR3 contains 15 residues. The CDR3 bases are TGTGCCATCAGTGGGGGACTAGCGGTGATCTACGAGCAGTACTTC. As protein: CAISGGLAVIYEQYF.

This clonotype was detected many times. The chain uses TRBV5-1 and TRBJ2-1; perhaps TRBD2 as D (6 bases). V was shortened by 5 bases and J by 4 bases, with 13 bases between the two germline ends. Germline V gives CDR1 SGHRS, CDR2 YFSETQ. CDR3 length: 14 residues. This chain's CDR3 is CASRRLEMYNEQFF. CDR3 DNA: TGCGCCAGCAGACGACTAGAGATGTACAATGAGCAGTTCTTC.

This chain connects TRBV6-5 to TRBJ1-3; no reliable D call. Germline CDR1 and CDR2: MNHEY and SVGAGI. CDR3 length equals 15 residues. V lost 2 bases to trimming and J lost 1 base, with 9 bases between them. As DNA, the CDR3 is TGTGCCAGCAGTTACACGACAACGTCTGGAAACACCATATATTTT. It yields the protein CASSYTTTSGNTIYF.

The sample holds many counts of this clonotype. The CDR3 spells CSVGGRFTGELFF. In DNA, the CDR3 is TGCAGCGTTGGGGGACGGTTCACCGGGGAGCTGTTTTTT. The chain joins TRBV29-1 to TRBJ2-2; D tentatively reads TRBD1 or TRBD2 (5 bases each). The V end lost 4 bases, the J end lost 4 bases, and 10 bases lay between the germline ends. Per germline, CDR1 SQVTM and CDR2 ANQGSEA. The CDR3 is 13 amino acids.

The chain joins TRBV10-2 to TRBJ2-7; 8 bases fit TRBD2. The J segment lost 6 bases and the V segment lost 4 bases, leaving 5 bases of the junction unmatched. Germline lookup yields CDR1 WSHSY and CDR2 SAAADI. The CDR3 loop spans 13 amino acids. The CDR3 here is CASSASGSGEQYF. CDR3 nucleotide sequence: TGCGCCAGCAGTGCCAGCGGGAGCGGCGAGCAGTACTTC.

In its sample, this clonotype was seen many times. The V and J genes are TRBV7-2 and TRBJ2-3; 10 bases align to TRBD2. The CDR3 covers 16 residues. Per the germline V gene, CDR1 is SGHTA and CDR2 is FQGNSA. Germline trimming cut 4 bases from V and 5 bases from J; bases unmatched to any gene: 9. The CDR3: CASSWSGGGARDTQYF. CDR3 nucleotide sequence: TGTGCCAGCAGCTGGAGCGGGGGGGGTGCAAGAGATACGCAGTATTTT.

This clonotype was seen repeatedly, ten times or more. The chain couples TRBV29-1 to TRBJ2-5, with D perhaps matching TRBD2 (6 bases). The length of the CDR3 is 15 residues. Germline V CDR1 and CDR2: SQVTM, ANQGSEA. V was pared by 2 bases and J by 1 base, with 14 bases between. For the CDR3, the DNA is TGCAGCGTTGAAATGGGTGGAGGGGTCCAAGAGACCCAGTACTTC. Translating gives CSVEMGGGVQETQYF.

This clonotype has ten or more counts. The CDR3 here is CASRRVGRGSSYNEQFF. CDR3 bases: TGTGCCAGTAGAAGAGTTGGGCGCGGAAGCTCCTACAATGAGCAGTTCTTC. J is TRBJ2-1 and V is TRBV19; no reliable D call. CDR1 and CDR2 from the germline V gene are LNHDA and SQIVND (reference sequence). Deletions cut 6 bases from V and 0 bases from J, with 18 bases between. The CDR3 has 17 amino acids.

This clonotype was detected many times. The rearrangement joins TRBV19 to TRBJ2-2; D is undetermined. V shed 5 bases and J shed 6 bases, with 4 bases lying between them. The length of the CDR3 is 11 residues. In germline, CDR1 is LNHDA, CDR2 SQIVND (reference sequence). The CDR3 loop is CASSRAGELFF. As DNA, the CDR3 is TGTGCCAGTAGTCGGGCCGGGGAGCTGTTTTTT.

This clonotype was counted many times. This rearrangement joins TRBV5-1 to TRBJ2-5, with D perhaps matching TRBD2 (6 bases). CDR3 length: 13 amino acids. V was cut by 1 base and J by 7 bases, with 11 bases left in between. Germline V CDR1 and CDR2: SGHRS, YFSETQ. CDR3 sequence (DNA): TGCGCCAGCAGCTTGTCTCTAGCGAGGACCCAGTACTTC. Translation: CASSLSLARTQYF.

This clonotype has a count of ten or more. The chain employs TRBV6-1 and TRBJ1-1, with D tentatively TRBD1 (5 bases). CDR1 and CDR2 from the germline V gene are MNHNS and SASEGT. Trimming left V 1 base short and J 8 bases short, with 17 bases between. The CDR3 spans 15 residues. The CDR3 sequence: CASSEGIPGQTEAFF. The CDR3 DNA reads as TGTGCCAGCAGTGAAGGGATCCCGGGGCAAACAGAAGCTTTCTTT.

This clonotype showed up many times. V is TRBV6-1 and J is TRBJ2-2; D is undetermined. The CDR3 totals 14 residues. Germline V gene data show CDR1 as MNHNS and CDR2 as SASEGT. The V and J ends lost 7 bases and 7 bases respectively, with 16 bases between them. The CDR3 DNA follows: TGTGCCAGCATTGGGATGGCGGCGGTCGGGGAGCTGTTTTTT. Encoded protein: CASIGMAAVGELFF.

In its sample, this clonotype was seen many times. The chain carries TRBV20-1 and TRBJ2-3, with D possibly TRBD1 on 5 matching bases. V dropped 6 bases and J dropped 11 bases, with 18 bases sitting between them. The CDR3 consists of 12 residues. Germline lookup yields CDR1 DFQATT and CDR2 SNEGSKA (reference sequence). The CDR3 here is CSAAGPGNKQYF. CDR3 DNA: TGCAGTGCCGCCGGGCCAGGGAATAAGCAGTATTTT.